The next 10 T cell receptor beta chains were all read from a single sample in a study of T-cell reconstitution after alpha-beta-depleted transplantation in children. During its preparation, the TCRbeta library received unique molecular identifiers. TCRdb called the PCR reads again in MiXCR, with one record for every CDR3 protein. This sample has around 530,000 distinct CDR3 sequences; about 31% occur once, and the top ten carry about 2.3%. The sequences come from PBMCs from the stem cell graft donor, collected from the stem cell graft. The source is a human donor who donated a stem cell graft to a child with aplastic anemia.

This clonotype has just a few counts. The chain couples TRBV9 to TRBJ1-1, with 7 bases fitting TRBD1. V was clipped by 3 bases and J by 5 bases; unmatched bases: 10. This CDR3 has 15 residues. Germline V lookup: CDR1 SGDLS, CDR2 YYNGEE. CDR3 in amino acids: CASSASSLTGTEAFF. The CDR3 bases are TGTGCCAGCAGCGCTTCGAGTCTGACAGGGACTGAAGCTTTCTTT.

DNA for the CDR3: TGTGCCAGTAGTATACGCCCTGACACAAGGAATGAGCAGTTCTTC. Translated, it gives CASSIRPDTRNEQFF. This sequence joins TRBV19 and TRBJ2-1; the D is unclear. The CDR3 covers 15 residues. The V gene's germline CDR1 is LNHDA and CDR2 SQIVND (reference sequence). The ends were cut back, 2 bases at V and 7 bases at J, with 15 bases in the middle.

A few counts support this clonotype. The V and J genes are TRBV7-9 and TRBJ2-1, with D maybe TRBD2 (5 bases). Germline CDR1 SEHNR, CDR2 FQNEAQ (reference sequence). V lost 1 base and J 5 bases, leaving 12 bases between the germline ends. This CDR3 has 15 amino acids. The CDR3 bases are TGTGCCAGCAGCTTAGGGCCTAGCCAGGACAATGAGCAGTTCTTC. Its protein product is CASSLGPSQDNEQFF.

This clonotype was observed a few times. This rearrangement joins TRBV20-1 to TRBJ2-2; TRBD1 aligns across 7 bases. Germline V gene data show CDR1 as DFQATT and CDR2 as SNEGSKA (reference sequence). V was clipped by 0 bases and J by 5 bases; unmatched bases: 9. The CDR3 totals 16 residues. The CDR3 nucleotides are TGCAGTGCTAGAGATCATGGACAGGCCTCAACCGGGGAGCTGTTTTTT. Its protein product is CSARDHGQASTGELFF.

V usage is TRBV20-1 and J usage is TRBJ2-1; 10 nucleotides align to TRBD2. The length of the CDR3 is 15 residues. Trimming at V came to 3 bases and at J to 5 bases, leaving 7 bases not matched to a gene. The germline gives CDR1 DFQATT, CDR2 SNEGSKA (reference sequence). CDR3 nucleotides: TGCAGTGCTAGGGGGGGACTAGCGTTACACAATGAGCAGTTCTTC. Residues: CSARGGLALHNEQFF.

This clonotype was detected once. The V and J genes are TRBV25-1 and TRBJ2-5, with unresolved D. This CDR3 has 16 residues. Germline values: CDR1 MGHDK, CDR2 SYGVNS. Trimming removed 3 bases at V and 5 bases at J, with 19 bases between. This CDR3 reads CASSDIRLVGRETQYF. The CDR3 region has the DNA TGTGCCAGCAGTGATATCCGATTGGTGGGTAGGGAGACCCAGTACTTC.

This clonotype was counted between two and nine times. The J gene is TRBJ2-5, the V gene TRBV7-2; D not resolved. The CDR3 is made up of 13 amino acids. Trimming took 4 bases from V and 3 from J, leaving 9 bases between them. The V gene's germline CDR1 is SGHTA and CDR2 FQGNSA. The DNA of the CDR3 is TGTGCCAGCAGCTCCCCGACCAAAGAGACCCAGTACTTC. It is translated as CASSSPTKETQYF.

This clonotype was seen more than once but under ten times. This chain connects TRBV7-8 to TRBJ1-1; 7 bases are shared with TRBD1. The length of the CDR3 is 13 residues. Germline V gene data show CDR1 as SGHVS and CDR2 as FQNEAQ. J gave up 5 bases and V 6 bases, and 6 bases lay outside the gene matches. The CDR3 coding sequence is TGTGCCAGCAGACAGGGGCCGAGGACTGAAGCTTTCTTT. Its translation: CASRQGPRTEAFF.

This sequence joins TRBV7-1 and TRBJ2-3, with 10 positions matching TRBD1. TRBV7-1 is an ORF, with its function uncertain. This CDR3 contains 16 residues. V was clipped by 3 bases and J by 1 base; unmatched bases: 4. The CDR3 DNA is TGTGCCAGCAGCTCGACCGACAGGGGGCGCACAGATACGCAGTATTTT. Its translation: CASSSTDRGRTDTQYF.

This clonotype was seen more than once but under ten times. The chain joins TRBV19 to TRBJ2-2; TRBD2 agrees at 7 bases. The CDR3 contains 16 residues. Trimming removed 2 bases from V and 2 bases from J; junction bases left unmatched: 5. Per germline, CDR1 LNHDA and CDR2 SQIVND (reference sequence). This CDR3 is CASSIYGGSNTGELFF. Written as DNA, the CDR3 is TGTGCCAGTAGTATATACGGCGGGAGTAACACCGGGGAGCTGTTTTTT.